What follows describes a single TCR beta chain. The antigen is undetermined. The treatment is: roughly 10-day PBMC culture with coronavirus spike peptide pools or control peptides (ViraFEST assay). Before TCRs were sequenced, ViraFEST expanded antigen-specific T cells with peptide pools. After culture for over nine days, isolation of CD4+ T cells was performed by negative selection. The data belong to a study of vaccination and CD4 T cells after COVID-19. Study as a whole: Control cultures were supplied with a CEFX pool, an HIV-1 Nef pool, or no peptide at all. Whole-study findings and limits: The appearance of a median 86.3% of reactive clones in convalescent patients occurred only post-vaccination.

Once obtained from cultured CD4+ T cells, the DNA was sequenced using the Oncomine TCR Beta short-read assay. TCRdb reprocessed the PCR reads with MiXCR, giving one entry per CDR3 protein. The table has around 8,200 distinct CDR3 sequences, around 70% seen once. Trimming cost V 10 bases and J 2 bases; bases outside gene matches: 9. The CDR3 is made up of 14 amino acids. Germline CDR1 is LNHDA and CDR2 is SQIVND (reference sequence). This TCR derives from a human donor who had recovered from COVID-19. Sequencing input: CD4+ T cells from blood, cultured in vitro. This rearrangement joins TRBV19 to TRBJ2-3, with 7 bases lining up with TRBD1. Here the CDR3 reads CATTDRAFTDTQYF. Here the CDR3 DNA reads TGTGCCACCACAGACAGGGCCTTCACAGATACGCAGTATTTT.